The 19 T cell receptor beta chains given below trace back to one sample, sequenced in a study of metastatic and nonmetastatic thyroid tumors. MiXCR re-clonotyped the PCR reads for TCRdb. The data show around 42,000 clones, with roughly 10% seen just once and around 21% held by the top ten. Patients were all untreated before their thyroid surgery. The sequencing sample was made of blood. The receptors stem from a female donor with papillary thyroid cancer or a benign thyroid nodule (not recorded which). Some clones in this sample may be carry-over from other donors' samples.

This clone appeared many times. The J gene is TRBJ2-4, the V gene TRBV2; weak D call: TRBD1 (5 bases). The CDR3 sequence is 15 residues long. CDR1 is SNHLY, CDR2 FYNNEI, per germline. Trimming took 8 bases from V and 3 from J, leaving 17 bases between them. The CDR3 nucleotides are TGTGCCAGCGGCCCCACCTCTCAGGGCAAAAACATTCAGTACTTC. Its translation is CASGPTSQGKNIQYF.

The table lists this clone with many counts. In the same sample, other DNA sequences code for this CDR3. The chain links TRBV5-4 to TRBJ2-1; 9 nucleotides align to TRBD2. Germline lookup yields CDR1 SGHNT and CDR2 YYREEE (reference sequence). V lost 0 bases to trimming and J lost 4 bases; unmatched junction nucleotides: 5. CDR3 length: 16 amino acids. CDR3 loop: CASSLELAGPYNEQFF. CDR3 DNA sequence: TGTGCCAGCAGCTTGGAGCTAGCGGGGCCGTACAATGAGCAGTTCTTC.

This clone showed up many times. V and J are TRBV9 and TRBJ2-1; 15 nucleotides align to TRBD2. This CDR3 is built from 17 residues. The trim removed 5 bases at V and 6 bases at J, leaving 9 bases unmatched. The V gene's germline CDR1 is SGDLS and CDR2 YYNGEE. CDR3 sequence (DNA): TGTGCCAGCAGTCGGCCGGGACTAGCGGGAGGTCGCAATGAGCAGTTCTTC. Its translation: CASSRPGLAGGRNEQFF.

This clone showed up many times. The CDR3 DNA reads TGTGCCTGGGGTAGACGGAGCTCTGGGGCCAACGTCCTGACTTTC. The encoded protein is CAWGRRSSGANVLTF. The J gene is TRBJ2-6, the V gene TRBV30; D is undetermined. There are 15 residues in the CDR3. Germline V lookup: CDR1 GTSNPN, CDR2 SVGIG (reference sequence). Trimming removed 5 bases at V and 0 bases at J, with 11 bases between.

This clone showed up many times. This rearrangement joins TRBV3-1 to TRBJ2-3; D is unclear. The CDR3 extends over 15 amino acids. CDR1 and CDR2 (germline): LGHDT, YNNKEL (reference sequence). The V gene lost 4 bases and the J gene lost 2 bases, with 13 bases spanning the gap. CDR3 protein: CASSPKWGFTDTQYF. CDR3 DNA sequence: TGTGCCAGCAGCCCAAAGTGGGGATTCACAGATACGCAGTATTTT.

The table lists this clone with many counts. The chain recombines TRBV6-2 or TRBV6-3 with TRBJ2-3; 9 bases align to TRBD2. This CDR3 has 13 residues. The J segment lost 5 bases and the V segment lost 7 bases, leaving 4 bases of the junction unmatched. In germline, CDR1 is MNHEY, CDR2 SVGEGT. The CDR3 DNA reads as TGTGCCAGCACCCATAGCGGGAGAGATACGCAGTATTTT. This translates into CASTHSGRDTQYF.

Comment on this clone: Relative to the germline gene, one junction end is altered; a read error may explain this. The V gene is TRBV2, the J gene TRBJ2-2; D unresolved. CDR3 length: 13 amino acids. Germline V gene sequence: CDR1 SNHLY, CDR2 FYNNEI. CDR3 sequence (DNA): TGTGCCAACAGTCTTAGTGCGGCCGGGGAGCTGTTTTTT. This codes for CANSLSAAGELFF.

In its sample, this clone was seen a few times. A single base separates this from a much larger clone, so it may be a read error. The conserved phenylalanine or tryptophan is not found at the CDR3 terminus, so this likely reflects a read error. In the same sample, other DNA sequences code for this CDR3. The chain uses TRBV5-1 and TRBJ2-2; a possible D gene is TRBD2 (5 bases). Germline V gene sequence: CDR1 SGHRS, CDR2 YFSETQ. This CDR3 is built from 14 residues. CDR3 protein: CASSLGEGSGELFS. CDR3 DNA: TGCGCCAGTAGCTTGGGAGAAGGTTCCGGGGAGCTGTTTTCT.

Ten or more counts support this clone. Its ends do not fully match the called genes, so a read error is possible. CDR3 DNA: TGTGCCAGCAGAGAAGAGGGGACCACTGAAGCTTTCTTT. Protein: CASREEGTTEAFF. The genes are TRBV2 and TRBJ1-1; D may be TRBD1 (5 bases). CDR1 and CDR2 (germline): SNHLY, FYNNEI. The CDR3 totals 13 residues.

This clone was picked up many times. One end of the junction varies from germline; a read error may be responsible. V and J are TRBV6-2 or TRBV6-3 and TRBJ1-1; 7 positions agree with TRBD1. The CDR3 has 14 residues. In germline, CDR1 is MNHEY, CDR2 SVGEGT. CDR3 residues: CASNYRGRNTEAFF. CDR3 in DNA: TGTGCCAGCAATTACAGGGGCCGTAACACTGAAGCTTTCTTT.

This clone was observed many times. The gene calls are TRBV7-2 and TRBJ2-7; 7 bases map to TRBD2. Trimming at V came to 5 bases and at J to 6 bases, leaving 4 bases not matched to a gene. Per the germline V gene, CDR1 is SGHTA and CDR2 is FQGNSA. The CDR3 has 12 amino acids. CDR3 sequence (DNA): TGTGCCAGCAGCCGTACGGGGGGCGAGCAGTACTTC. This codes for CASSRTGGEQYF.

Ten or more counts support this clone. The chain couples TRBV28 to TRBJ1-2; D gene uncertain. CDR1 MDHEN and CDR2 SYDVKM come from the germline V gene. The V end lost 3 bases, the J end lost 5 bases, and 7 bases lay between the germline ends. The CDR3 is 12 amino acids. Here the CDR3 DNA reads TGTGCCAGCAGTTTTCCCCTATATGGCTACACCTTC. It translates to CASSFPLYGYTF.

This clone was seen many times. V is TRBV7-2 and J is TRBJ2-2, with 8 bases matching TRBD1. V gave up 8 bases and J gave up 2 bases; unmatched junction bases: 4. The CDR3 loop spans 14 amino acids. CDR1 SGHTA and CDR2 FQGNSA come from the germline V gene. The chain's CDR3 is CASWGQANTGELFF. The CDR3 DNA reads as TGTGCCAGCTGGGGACAGGCCAACACCGGGGAGCTGTTTTTT.

In its sample, this clone was seen many times. This sequence joins TRBV4-1 and TRBJ2-7; 10 positions agree with TRBD2. Germline V gene data show CDR1 as MGHRA and CDR2 as YSYEKL. V lost 5 bases, J lost 5 bases, and 6 bases stayed unmatched. The CDR3 is made up of 14 amino acids. CDR3 in amino acids: CASSDGLAGDEQYF. The CDR3 nucleotides read TGCGCCAGCAGCGACGGTCTAGCGGGAGACGAGCAGTACTTC.

In its sample, this clone was seen many times. The chain uses TRBV20-1 and TRBJ1-1; D is possibly TRBD1 (5 bases). The germline V and J ends were trimmed by 5 bases and 0 bases, with 16 bases remaining between them. The CDR3 spans 15 residues. Germline V CDR1 and CDR2: DFQATT, SNEGSKA (reference sequence). The CDR3 spells CSAENWKGMNTEAFF. The CDR3 nucleotides are TGCAGTGCTGAGAACTGGAAGGGGATGAACACTGAAGCTTTCTTT.

The table lists this clone with a few counts. V usage is TRBV15 and J usage is TRBJ1-1; 9 nucleotides match TRBD1. CDR3 size: 14 residues. V shed 5 bases, J shed 5 bases, and the junction held 6 bases outside the gene matches. CDR1 LNHNV and CDR2 YYDKDF come from the germline V gene (reference sequence). This CDR3 reads CATSGTGRWTEAFF. In nucleotides, the CDR3 is TGTGCCACCAGCGGGACAGGGAGGTGGACTGAAGCTTTCTTT.

This clone was observed many times. The rearrangement joins TRBV6-1 to TRBJ2-7, with D tentatively TRBD2 (6 bases). The CDR3 consists of 13 residues. Germline V gives CDR1 MNHNS, CDR2 SASEGT. V lost 9 bases and J 4 bases, leaving 16 bases between the germline ends. CDR3 DNA: TGTGCCAGTAAGCCGGGACTTGATTACGAGCAGTACTTC. Translated, it gives CASKPGLDYEQYF.

Ten or more counts support this clone. The V call is TRBV20-1, the J call TRBJ1-5; D call uncertain. CDR3 length: 14 residues. Trimming left V 6 bases short and J 4 bases short, with 16 bases between. Germline V gene lookup returns CDR1 DFQATT and CDR2 SNEGSKA (reference sequence). The CDR3 DNA follows: TGCAGTGCCAGGTCCGGGGTCGAGAATCAGCCCCAGCATTTT. Its protein is CSARSGVENQPQHF.

This clone appeared many times. The V and J genes are TRBV24-1 and TRBJ2-3, with 10 bases that match TRBD2. Per germline, CDR1 KGHDR and CDR2 SFDVKD. Trimming cost V 2 bases and J 7 bases; bases outside gene matches: 8. CDR3 length: 16 residues. CDR3 residues: CATSDSTSGFMNTQYF. The CDR3 bases are TGTGCCACCAGTGATTCGACTAGCGGGTTTATGAATACGCAGTATTTT.